Listed below are T cell receptor beta chains from one sample, sequenced in a study of cytomegalovirus exposure and HLA in healthy donors. Assay: immunoSEQ multiplex PCR; the TCRdb copy retains only in-frame clones and omits some. The sample yields roughly 270,000 clones, around 87% seen once. The specimen was PBMCs. These receptors were collected from a woman under 30 in good health and CMV-seronegative. CDR3s include the opening cysteine and the closing phenylalanine or tryptophan. D genes are given only for firm matches. Rows may omit the clone size; those that give it use once, few, many or a size class.

>TRBV7-2|TRBJ1-2|few|-
TGTGCCAGCAGCTTATCGGCAGGGAATGCCTACACCTTC
CASSLSAGNAYTF
>TRBV5-1|TRBJ2-3|-|-
TGCGCCAGCAGCTTGCAGGGAGATACGCAGTATTTT
CASSLQGDTQYF
>TRBV7-2|TRBJ2-5|once|TRBD2
TGTGCCAGCAGCGCCGGGACTAGCTCGGTACAAGAGACCCAGTACTTC
CASSAGTSSVQETQYF
>TRBV28|TRBJ1-6|-|-
TGTGCCAGCAGGAAACTACAGGGTCCAAATTCACCCCTCCACTTT
CASRKLQGPNSPLHF
>TRBV28|TRBJ2-7|-|TRBD2
TGTGCCAGCAGTCCCCTGTTGGGAGCGGGAGGTAGCCACGAGCAGTACTTC
CASSPLLGAGGSHEQYF
>TRBV19|TRBJ1-1|-|TRBD1
TGTGCCAGTAGTATCCGGGACAGCGCTGAAGCTTTCTTT
CASSIRDSAEAFF
>TRBV27|TRBJ2-5|-|TRBD1
TGTGCCAGCAGTTTATGGGCCCAAACCCGGGTAGGGGGCGAACAGACCCAGTACTTC
CASSLWAQTRVGGEQTQYF
>TRBV5-1|TRBJ2-7|-|-
TGCGCCAGCAGCTTGTTAGGGACACCTTCCTACGAGCAGTACTTC
CASSLLGTPSYEQYF
>TRBV10-3|TRBJ2-7|-|-
TGTGCCATCAGTGAGTCCCCTCCAGCGGGCGAGCAGTACTTC
CAISESPPAGEQYF
>TRBV30|TRBJ1-5|-|TRBD1
TGTGCCCGGACACGGTCGGGACAGCGAAATCAGCCCCAGCATTTT
CARTRSGQRNQPQHF
>TRBV28|TRBJ2-1|-|TRBD2
TGTGCCAGCAGTTTCGGACTAGCGGGAGTCAACAATGAGCAGTTCTTC
CASSFGLAGVNNEQFF
>TRBV28|TRBJ2-4|-|-
TGTGCCACCCGAGACTCAGGGGAAGGGACCAAAAACATTCAGTACTTC
CATRDSGEGTKNIQYF
>TRBV28|TRBJ2-3|-|-
TGTGCCAGCAGTTTATCGTCGGATACGCAGTATTTT
CASSLSSDTQYF
>TRBV6-1|TRBJ2-1|few|TRBD2
TGTGCCAGCATGAGGACTAGCGGCTACAATGAGCAGTTCTTC
CASMRTSGYNEQFF
>TRBV30|TRBJ2-7|-|-
TGTGCCTGGAGCACAAAAATCGGGTGGCAGTACTTC
CAWSTKIGWQYF
>TRBV28|TRBJ2-7|once|TRBD2
TGTGCCAGCAGTTTCTTGGGACTAGCGGGAGCGGGGGAGCAGTACTTC
CASSFLGLAGAGEQYF
>TRBV19|TRBJ1-4|-|-
TGTGCCAGTAGTATAGTACACAGGTCGCCGTTAAATGAAAAACTGTTTTTT
CASSIVHRSPLNEKLFF
>TRBV5-1|TRBJ1-6|once|-
TGCGCCAGCAGCTTGGTAGGGGCGGGGGTTTCACCCCTCCACTTT
CASSLVGAGVSPLHF
>TRBV10-3|TRBJ1-1|-|-
TGTGCCATCAGTGACGCTATGAACACTGAAGCTTTCTTT
CAISDAMNTEAFF
>TRBV5-1|TRBJ2-1|-|-
TGCGCCAGCAGCTTGGGCCCGGTAAGCAATGAGCAGTTCTTC
CASSLGPVSNEQFF
>TRBV30|TRBJ1-1|once|TRBD1
TGTACCTGGAGCCGGGACAGGGGGACTGAAGCTTTCTTT
CTWSRDRGTEAFF
>TRBV5-6|TRBJ1-1|-|TRBD1
TGTGCCAGCTCTACAGGGGGAGGCGTGAACACTGAAGCTTTCTTT
CASSTGGGVNTEAFF
>TRBV28|TRBJ2-7|-|TRBD1
TGTGCCAGCAGTCTGGGACAGGGCGAGCAGTACTTC
CASSLGQGEQYF
>TRBV30|TRBJ2-1|-|TRBD2
TGTGCCTGGTTGACTAGCGGGACGGACATCTTC
CAWLTSGTDIF
>TRBV7-3|TRBJ2-1|-|-
TGTGCCAGCAGCCTCAACCGGGACACCCACAATGAGCAGTTCTTC
CASSLNRDTHNEQFF
>TRBV6-5|TRBJ2-7|once|TRBD1
TGTGCCAGCAGTTACTACCTCGGGACAGTCTCCTACGAGCAGTACTTC
CASSYYLGTVSYEQYF
>TRBV7-3|TRBJ2-1|-|-
TGTGCCAGCAGCTCCTTAGTCTTCGATGAGCAGTTCTTC
CASSSLVFDEQFF
>TRBV6-5|TRBJ1-1|-|-
TGTGCCAGCTCAACCGGGGGGGCGAACACTGAAGCTTTCTTT
CASSTGGANTEAFF
>TRBV9|TRBJ2-1|-|TRBD2
TGTGCCAGCAGCGTAGTAGGCGGGAGCTTAACCACGCCGCATGAGCAGTTCTTC
CASSVVGGSLTTPHEQFF
>TRBV2|TRBJ2-3|-|TRBD2
TGTGCCAGCAGCGGGACTAGCGGGGGACCCAGCACAGATACGCAGTATTTT
CASSGTSGGPSTDTQYF
>TRBV12-5|TRBJ2-1|-|-
TGTGCTAGTGGTTTCCTCGGACAGCTTTACAATGAGCAGTTCTTC
CASGFLGQLYNEQFF
>TRBV28|TRBJ2-7|-|TRBD1
TGTGCCAGCACCGGGAGGGGGGGACAGGGGGACTACGAGCAGTACTTC
CASTGRGGQGDYEQYF
>TRBV2|TRBJ2-3|-|-
TGTGCCAGCAGTGAAGCTGGGCTAGGAACGTGGGGCGATACGCAGTATTTT
CASSEAGLGTWGDTQYF
>TRBV29-1|TRBJ1-3|once|-
TGCAGCGTTGGAGTATATAAGGACATCCGCTCTGGAAACACCATATATTTT
CSVGVYKDIRSGNTIYF
>TRBV11-3|TRBJ2-2|-|-
TGTGCCAGCAGCTTAGATAGGGGTGCCGGGGAGCTGTTTTTT
CASSLDRGAGELFF
>TRBV7-9|TRBJ1-1|-|-
TGTGCCAGCACCGTACAACAGGACACTGAAGCTTTCTTT
CASTVQQDTEAFF
>TRBV28|TRBJ1-4|-|TRBD1
TGTGCCAGCAGAAATCAGGGGGCACGTGAAAAACTGTTTTTT
CASRNQGAREKLFF
>TRBV4-2|TRBJ2-7|-|TRBD1
TGTGCCAGCAGCCAGGTGACAGGGGCTTTCGAGCAGTACTTC
CASSQVTGAFEQYF
>TRBV10-3|TRBJ1-3|-|-
TGTGCCTCACAGGGAGATGCTGGAAACACCATATATTTT
CASQGDAGNTIYF
>TRBV20-1|TRBJ2-5|-|-
TGCAGTGCTAGCGGCCAAGAGACCCAGTACTTC
CSASGQETQYF
>TRBV25-1|TRBJ2-2|-|-
TGTGCCAGCAGGACAGGCCCAACGGCCGGGGAGCTGTTTTTT
CASRTGPTAGELFF
>TRBV27|TRBJ2-1|-|TRBD2
TGTGCCAGCACCCCTACTAGCGGGAGGGGGATAAATGAGCAGTTCTTC
CASTPTSGRGINEQFF
>TRBV18|TRBJ2-7|-|TRBD1
TGTGCCAGCTCACCGGGACAGATAACCTCCTACGAGCAGTACTTC
CASSPGQITSYEQYF
>TRBV6-5|TRBJ2-7|-|TRBD2
TGTGCCAGCAGTACGGGACTAACCTACGAGCAGTACTTC
CASSTGLTYEQYF
>TRBV30|TRBJ1-5|-|-
TGTGCCTGGAGGCCCACAGGGTTTTATCAGCCCCAGCATTTT
CAWRPTGFYQPQHF
>TRBV6-4|TRBJ1-1|-|-
TGTGCCAGCAGCAGTTACCTGAACACTGAAGCTTTCTTT
CASSSYLNTEAFF
>TRBV5-1|TRBJ1-3|once|TRBD1
TGCGCCAGCAGCTTGCCGGGACAGGGGGACTCTGGAAACACCATATATTTT
CASSLPGQGDSGNTIYF